This T cell receptor beta chain was sequenced for a study of cytomegalovirus exposure and HLA in healthy donors. Notes on the study in general: The presence/absence work took it that sequencing depth was about the same across donors.

Concerning this clone itself: Its antigen is currently unknown.

Germline V gene lookup returns CDR1 MNHNY and CDR2 SVGAGI (reference sequence). The J segment lost 7 bases and the V segment lost 6 bases, leaving 11 bases of the junction unmatched. This CDR3 region has 16 residues. PCR used 60 Vbeta primers and 13 Jbeta primers. Generated by immunoSEQ multiplex PCR, the TCRdb table keeps only in-frame clones and is missing some. The sample lists more than 110,000 clones, approximately 80% occurring once. The chain links TRBV6-6 to TRBJ2-2, with 10 bases fitting TRBD2. Sequenced input: PBMCs. This clonotype was sampled from a woman in her forties or fifties in good health and CMV-seropositive. The chain's CDR3 is CASRVKAGGQVGELFF. DNA for the CDR3: TGTGCCAGCAGGGTCAAAGCGGGGGGGCAGGTCGGGGAGCTGTTTTTT.